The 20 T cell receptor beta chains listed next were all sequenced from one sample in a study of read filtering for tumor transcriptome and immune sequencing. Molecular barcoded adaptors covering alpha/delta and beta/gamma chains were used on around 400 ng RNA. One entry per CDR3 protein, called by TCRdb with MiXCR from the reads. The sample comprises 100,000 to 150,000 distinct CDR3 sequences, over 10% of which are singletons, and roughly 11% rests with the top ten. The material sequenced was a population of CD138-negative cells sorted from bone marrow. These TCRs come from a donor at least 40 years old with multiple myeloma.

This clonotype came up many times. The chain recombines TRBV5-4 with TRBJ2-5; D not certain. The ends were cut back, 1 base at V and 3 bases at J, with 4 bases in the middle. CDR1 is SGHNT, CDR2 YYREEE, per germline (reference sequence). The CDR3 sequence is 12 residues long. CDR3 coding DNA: TGTGCCAGCAGCTTGAATGAAGAGACCCAGTACTTC. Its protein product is CASSLNEETQYF.

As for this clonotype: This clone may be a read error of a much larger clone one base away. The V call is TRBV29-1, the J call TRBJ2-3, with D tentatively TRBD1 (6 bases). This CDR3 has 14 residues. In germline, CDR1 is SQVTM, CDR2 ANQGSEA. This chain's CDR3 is CSVGVARDTDTLYF. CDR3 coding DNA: TGCAGCGTTGGGGTGGCTCGGGACACAGATACGCTGTATTTT.

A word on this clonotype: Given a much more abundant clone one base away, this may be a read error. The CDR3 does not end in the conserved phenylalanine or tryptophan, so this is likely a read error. CDR3 loop: CASSLGQTLGTDTQYL. The CDR3 nucleotides read TGTGCCAGCAGCCTGGGACAGACCCTCGGCACAGATACGCAGTATCTT. This rearrangement joins TRBV7-9 to TRBJ2-3; 7 bases fit TRBD1. Trimming at V came to 5 bases and at J to 1 base, leaving 9 bases not matched to a gene. CDR3 length: 16 amino acids. CDR1 is SEHNR, CDR2 FQNEAQ, per germline (reference sequence).

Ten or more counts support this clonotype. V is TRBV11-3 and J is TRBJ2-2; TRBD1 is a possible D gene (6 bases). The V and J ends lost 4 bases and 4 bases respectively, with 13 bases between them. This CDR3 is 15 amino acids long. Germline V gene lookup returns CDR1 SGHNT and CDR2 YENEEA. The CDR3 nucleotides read TGTGCCAGCAGCTCCAGGGGTAGAAGCACCGGGGAGCTGTTTTTT. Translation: CASSSRGRSTGELFF.

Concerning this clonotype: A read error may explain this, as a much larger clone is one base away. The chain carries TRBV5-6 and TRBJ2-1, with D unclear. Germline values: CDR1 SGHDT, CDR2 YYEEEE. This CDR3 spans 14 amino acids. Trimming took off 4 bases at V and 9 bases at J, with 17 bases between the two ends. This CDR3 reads CASSLGSLKAEQFF. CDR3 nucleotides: TGTGCCAGCAGCCTTGGATCTCTCAAGGCTGAGCAGTTCTTC. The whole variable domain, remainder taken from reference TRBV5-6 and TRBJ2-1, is DAGVTQSPTHLIKTRGQQVTLRCSPKSGHDTVSWYQQALGQGPQFIFQYYEEEERQRGNFPDRFSGHQFPNYSSELNVNALLLGDSALYLCASSLGSLKAEQFFGPGTRLTVL.

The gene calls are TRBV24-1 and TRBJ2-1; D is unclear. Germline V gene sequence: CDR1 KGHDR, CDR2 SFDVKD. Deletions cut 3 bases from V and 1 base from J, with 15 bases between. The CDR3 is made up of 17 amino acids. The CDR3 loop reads CATSDQGADGSYNEQFF. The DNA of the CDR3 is TGTGCCACCAGTGATCAAGGTGCGGACGGGTCCTACAATGAGCAGTTCTTC.

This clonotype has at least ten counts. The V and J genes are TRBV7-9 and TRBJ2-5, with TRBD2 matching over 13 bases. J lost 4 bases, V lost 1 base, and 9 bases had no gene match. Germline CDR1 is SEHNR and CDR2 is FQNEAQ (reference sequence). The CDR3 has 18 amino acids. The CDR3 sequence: CASSLVLAGGPGRETQYF. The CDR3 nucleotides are TGTGCCAGCAGCTTAGTACTAGCGGGAGGGCCTGGTCGAGAGACCCAGTACTTC. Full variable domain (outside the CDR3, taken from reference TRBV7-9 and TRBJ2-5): DTGVSQNPRHKITKRGQNVTFRCDPISEHNRLYWYRQTLGQGPEFLTYFQNEAQLEKSRLLSDRFSAERPKGSFSTLEIQRTEQGDSAMYLCASSLVLAGGPGRETQYFGPGTRLLVL.

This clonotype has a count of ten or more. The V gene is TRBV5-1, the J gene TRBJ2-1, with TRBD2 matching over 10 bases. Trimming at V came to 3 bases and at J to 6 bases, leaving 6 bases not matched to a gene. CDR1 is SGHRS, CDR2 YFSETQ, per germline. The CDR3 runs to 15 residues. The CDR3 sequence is CASSSLAGVGNEQFF. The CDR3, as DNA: TGCGCCAGCAGCTCGCTAGCGGGAGTGGGCAATGAGCAGTTCTTC.

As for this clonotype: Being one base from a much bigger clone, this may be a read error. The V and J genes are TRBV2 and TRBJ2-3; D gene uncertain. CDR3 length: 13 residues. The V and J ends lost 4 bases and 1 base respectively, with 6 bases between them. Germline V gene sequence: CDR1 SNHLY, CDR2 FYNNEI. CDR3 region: CASSGMGTDTQYF. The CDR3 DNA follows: TGTGCCAGCAGTGGAATGGGCACAGATACGCAGTATTTT.

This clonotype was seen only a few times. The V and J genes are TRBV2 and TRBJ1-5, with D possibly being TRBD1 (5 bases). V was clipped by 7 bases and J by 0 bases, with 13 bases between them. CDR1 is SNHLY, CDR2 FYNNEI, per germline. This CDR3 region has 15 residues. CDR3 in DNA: TGTGCCAGCACGGTAGACAGTCCTAGCAATCAGCCCCAGCATTTT. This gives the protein CASTVDSPSNQPQHF.

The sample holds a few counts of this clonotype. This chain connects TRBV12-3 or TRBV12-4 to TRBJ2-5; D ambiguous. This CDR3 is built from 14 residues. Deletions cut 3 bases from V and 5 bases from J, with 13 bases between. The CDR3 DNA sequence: TGTGCCAGCAGTTTCGGCCGGACCGGGGAGACCCAGTACTTC. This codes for CASSFGRTGETQYF.

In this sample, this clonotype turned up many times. CDR3 loop: CASRLAGGTDTQYF. In nucleotides, the CDR3 is TGTGCCAGCAGGCTAGCGGGCGGCACAGATACGCAGTATTTT. The chain is built from TRBV28 and TRBJ2-3; 8 bases line up with TRBD2. Germline values: CDR1 MDHEN, CDR2 SYDVKM. There are 14 residues in the CDR3. Trimming removed 6 bases from V and 1 base from J; junction bases left unmatched: 3. The full variable domain, its missing parts supplied by reference TRBV28 and TRBJ2-3, is DVKVTQSSRYLVKRTGEKVFLECVQDMDHENMFWYRQDPGLGLRLIYFSYDVKMKEKGDIPEGYSVSREKKERFSLILESASTNQTSMYLCASRLAGGTDTQYFGPGTRLTVL.

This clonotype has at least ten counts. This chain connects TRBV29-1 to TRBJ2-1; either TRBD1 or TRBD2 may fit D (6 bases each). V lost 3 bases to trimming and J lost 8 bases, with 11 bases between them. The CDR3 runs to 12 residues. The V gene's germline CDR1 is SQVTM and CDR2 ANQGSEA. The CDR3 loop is CSVDKGEDEQFF. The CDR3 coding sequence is TGCAGCGTTGATAAGGGGGAGGATGAGCAGTTCTTC.

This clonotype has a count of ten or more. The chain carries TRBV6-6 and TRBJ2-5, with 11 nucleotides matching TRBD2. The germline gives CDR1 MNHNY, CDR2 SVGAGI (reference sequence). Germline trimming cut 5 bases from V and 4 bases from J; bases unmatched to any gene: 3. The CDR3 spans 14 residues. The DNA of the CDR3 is TGTGCCAGCAGTGTAGGGACTAGCGGAGAGACCCAGTACTTC. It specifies CASSVGTSGETQYF.

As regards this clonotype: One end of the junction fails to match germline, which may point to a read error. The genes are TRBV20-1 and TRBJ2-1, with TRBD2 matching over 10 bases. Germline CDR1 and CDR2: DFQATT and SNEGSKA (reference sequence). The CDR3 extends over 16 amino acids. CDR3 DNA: TGCAGTGCTAAAGATCAGAGCGGGAGGGCCAGCAGAGTGCAGTTCTTT. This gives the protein CSAKDQSGRASRVQFF.

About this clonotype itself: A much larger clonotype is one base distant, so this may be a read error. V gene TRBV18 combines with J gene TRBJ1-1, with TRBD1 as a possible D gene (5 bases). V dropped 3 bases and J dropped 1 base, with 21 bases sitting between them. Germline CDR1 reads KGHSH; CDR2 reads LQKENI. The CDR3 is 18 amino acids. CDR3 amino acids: CASSPNEMRAGTNTEAFF. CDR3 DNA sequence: TGTGCCAGCTCACCCAATGAAATGCGGGCAGGGACGAACACTGAAGCTTTCTTT.

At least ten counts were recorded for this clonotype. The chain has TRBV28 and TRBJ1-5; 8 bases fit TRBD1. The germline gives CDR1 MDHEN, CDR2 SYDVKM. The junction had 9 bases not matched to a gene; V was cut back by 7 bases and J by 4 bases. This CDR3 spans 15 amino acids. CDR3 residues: CASTLDRGLNQPQHF. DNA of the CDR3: TGTGCCAGCACCTTAGACAGGGGATTAAATCAGCCCCAGCATTTT.

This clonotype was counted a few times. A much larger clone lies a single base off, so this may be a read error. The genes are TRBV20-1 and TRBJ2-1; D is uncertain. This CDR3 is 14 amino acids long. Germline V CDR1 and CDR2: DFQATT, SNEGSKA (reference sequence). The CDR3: CSVRDLRLAFEQFF. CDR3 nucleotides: TGCAGTGTTAGAGATCTGAGATTAGCTTTTGAGCAGTTCTTC.

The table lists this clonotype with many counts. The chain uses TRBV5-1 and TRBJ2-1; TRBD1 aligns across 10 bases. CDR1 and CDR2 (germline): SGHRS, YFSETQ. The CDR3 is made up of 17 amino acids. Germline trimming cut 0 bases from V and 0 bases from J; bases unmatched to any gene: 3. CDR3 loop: CASSLGQGASSYNEQFF. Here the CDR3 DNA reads TGCGCCAGCAGCTTGGGACAGGGGGCCAGCTCCTACAATGAGCAGTTCTTC. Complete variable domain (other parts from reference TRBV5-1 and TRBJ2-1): KAGVTQTPRYLIKTRGQQVTLSCSPISGHRSVSWYQQTPGQGLQFLFEYFSETQRNKGNFPGRFSGRQFSNSRSEMNVSTLELGDSALYLCASSLGQGASSYNEQFFGPGTRLTVL.

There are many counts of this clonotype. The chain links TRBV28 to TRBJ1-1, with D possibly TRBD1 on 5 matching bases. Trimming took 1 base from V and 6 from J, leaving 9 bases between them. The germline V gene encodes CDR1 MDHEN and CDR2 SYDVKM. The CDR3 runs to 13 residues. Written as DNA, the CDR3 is TGTGCCAGCAGTTTATCTTCCAGGGCTGAAGCTTTCTTT. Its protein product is CASSLSSRAEAFF.